This T cell receptor beta chain was observed in a study of blood T cell repertoires in COVID-19. Study background: Material from acute and convalescent COVID-19 was sourced from the United States, Italy and Spain. T cells, B-cell-depleted T cells, or PBMCs provided the cDNA or gDNA that served as material.

Authors' analysis steps: How many nucleated cells were present was estimated from reference gene primer amplification. Assay used: immunoSEQ multiplex PCR; TCRdb lists only in-frame clones, some missing. The V and J calls and clone size were taken over from that table, and D and trimming were inferred from the DNA. This table holds under 250,000 clones, about 88% found once. Sequencing input: peripheral blood. This sequence originates from a woman in her sixties or seventies with active or convalescent COVID-19.

The CDR3 nucleotides read TGTGCCAGCAGTTTAGGGCAGACAGGGCGAGAGACCCAGTACTTC. Translated, it gives CASSLGQTGRETQYF. The chain couples TRBV6-5 to TRBJ2-5; 7 nucleotides agree with TRBD1. CDR1 is MNHEY and CDR2 is SVGAGI in the germline V gene. The CDR3 has 15 amino acids. The V segment lost 4 bases and the J segment 4 bases; nucleotides outside the gene matches: 9.